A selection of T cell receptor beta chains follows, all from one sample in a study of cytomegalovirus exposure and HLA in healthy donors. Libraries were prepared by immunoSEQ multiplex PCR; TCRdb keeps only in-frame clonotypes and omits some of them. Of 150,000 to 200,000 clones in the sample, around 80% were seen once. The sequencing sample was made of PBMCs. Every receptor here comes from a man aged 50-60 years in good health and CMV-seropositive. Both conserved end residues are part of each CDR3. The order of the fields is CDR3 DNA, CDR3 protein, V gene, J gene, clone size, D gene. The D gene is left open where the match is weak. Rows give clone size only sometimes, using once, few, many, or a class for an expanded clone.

TGCGCCAGCAGAATAGATACCGGGACACTCGAGCAGTACTTC,CASRIDTGTLEQYF,TRBV5-1,TRBJ2-7,NA,NA
TGTGCCAGCAGTGAATTCGCGGCGGGAAATCAAGAGACCCAGTACTTC,CASSEFAAGNQETQYF,TRBV25-1,TRBJ2-5,NA,NA
TGTGCCAGCAGCCCATCTAGCGGACAGGGGGCAACAGATACGCAGTATTTT,CASSPSSGQGATDTQYF,TRBV4-2,TRBJ2-3,NA,TRBD1
TGTGCCAGCAGCGTAGCCGTTGTTAGTAGCGGGAGTTTCGATGAGCAGTTCTTC,CASSVAVVSSGSFDEQFF,TRBV9,TRBJ2-1,NA,TRBD2
TGTGCCGAGTATTCTGGGGCCAACGTCCTGACTTTC,CAEYSGANVLTF,TRBV5-8,TRBJ2-6,few,NA
TGTGCCAGCAGCGTAGCTACCGGGGTGGAAGAGGCCCAGTACTTC,CASSVATGVEEAQYF,TRBV9,TRBJ2-5,NA,NA
TGTGCCAGCAGCCCGACAGGGTATAATTCACCCCTCCACTTT,CASSPTGYNSPLHF,TRBV27,TRBJ1-6,once,TRBD1
TGTGCCAGCAGCGTAGATTTGGCAGGGGGCTCTGGAAACACCATATATTTT,CASSVDLAGGSGNTIYF,TRBV9,TRBJ1-3,NA,TRBD1
TGTGCCTGGAGTGTAAGGGGCAGTGGCACAGATACGCAGTATTTT,CAWSVRGSGTDTQYF,TRBV30,TRBJ2-3,NA,NA
TGTGCCACCAGCAGATCTCGGGGGGTCAACCAGCCCCAGCATTTT,CATSRSRGVNQPQHF,TRBV15,TRBJ1-5,NA,NA
TGTGCCAGCAGCTTAATGCCAGGGCGTGACAATGAGCAGTTCTTC,CASSLMPGRDNEQFF,TRBV11-1,TRBJ2-1,NA,NA
TGTGCCAGCCTAGGATTACAGGGGACAGACACTGAAGCTTTCTTT,CASLGLQGTDTEAFF,TRBV27,TRBJ1-1,NA,TRBD1
TGTGCCAGCTCACGGCAGGGGAACGACGAGCAGTACTTC,CASSRQGNDEQYF,TRBV18,TRBJ2-7,NA,NA
TGTGCCAGAGACGACAGGGGAATCGGGACAGATACGCAGTATTTT,CARDDRGIGTDTQYF,TRBV7-8,TRBJ2-3,NA,TRBD1
TGTGCCAGCAGCTTCCCGGGAAGAATCTACGAGCAGTACTTC,CASSFPGRIYEQYF,TRBV7-9,TRBJ2-7,NA,NA